This T cell receptor (beta chain) was observed in a study of neurological immune-mediated disorders. In this sample, this clonotype turned up many times. Its target is unknown. TCRdb redid the calling of the 5' RACE reads with MiXCR, one entry per CDR3 protein. The data hold around 69,000 distinct CDR3 sequences, with 4.5% observed a single time. Looked up from germline, CDR1 is SGHRS and CDR2 is YFSETQ. Trimming left V 2 bases short and J 7 bases short, with 24 bases between. This CDR3 is built from 17 residues. Study-wide findings and caveats: Among 34 multiple sclerosis patients, phylogenetic grouping put the repertoires of 18 into a single related-CDR3 cluster, a possible signature. The greatest TCR clonal expansion occurred in HTLV-1-associated myelopathy and the least in multiple sclerosis, which fell below healthy controls.

The source is a man aged 25 to 40 with multiple sclerosis. Sequenced input: PBMCs. The chain couples TRBV5-1 to TRBJ1-2; TRBD1 might be the D (5 bases). DNA for the CDR3: TGCGCCAGCAGCTTTAAGACGGGATCCTCTCTTAGGGGTGGCTACACCTTC. Translation gives CASSFKTGSSLRGGYTF.